The source of this TCR beta chain is a study of T cell responses to AZD1222 COVID-19 vaccine. Germline V gene lookup returns CDR1 LGHDT and CDR2 YNNKEL (reference sequence). The CDR3 covers 16 residues. J gave up 6 bases and V 4 bases, and 14 bases lay outside the gene matches. Libraries were prepared by immunoSEQ multiplex PCR; TCRdb keeps only in-frame clonotypes and omits some of them. The profile shows 100,000 or so clones, around 84% of them singletons. This clonotype was sampled from an adult in good health. Specimen: peripheral blood, collected on day 0 of AZD1222 vaccination. The V and J genes are TRBV3-1 (or the pseudogene TRBV3-2) and TRBJ1-1, with 7 nucleotides matching TRBD1. In DNA form, the CDR3 reads TGTGCCAGCAGCCCTCGCGGGCAGACAGGGACTTCTGAAGCTTTCTTT. Translating it yields CASSPRGQTGTSEAFF.